The source of this TCR beta chain is a study of blood T cell repertoires in COVID-19. Overall study context: The analysed material was cDNA or gDNA that came from T cells, B-cell-depleted T cells, or PBMCs.

Looked up from germline, CDR1 is SGHTA and CDR2 is FQGNSA. The CDR3 has 19 residues. Germline trimming cut 1 base from V and 5 bases from J; bases unmatched to any gene: 12. Sequencing used immunoSEQ multiplex PCR; TCRdb keeps in-frame clones, though not all of them. The sample has 100,000 or so clones, roughly 79% seen once. The sequence was collected from a woman in her 70s with acute or convalescent COVID-19. V and J are TRBV7-2 and TRBJ2-1; 12 bases agree with TRBD2. The sequenced sample consisted of peripheral blood. The chain's CDR3 is CASSLGGLAGLGLNNEQFF. CDR3 DNA: TGTGCCAGCAGCTTAGGAGGACTAGCGGGACTTGGACTTAACAATGAGCAGTTCTTC. The full variable domain, in which reference TRBV7-2 and TRBJ2-1 provide the parts outside the CDR3, is GAGVSQSPSNKVTEKGKDVELRCDPISGHTALYWYRQSLGQGLEFLIYFQGNSAPDKSGLPSDRFSAERTGGSVSTLTIQRTQQEDSAVYLCASSLGGLAGLGLNNEQFFGPGTRLTVL.